These 21 T cell receptor beta chains originate from one sample sequenced in a study of blood T cell repertoires in COVID-19. TCRdb's table, derived via immunoSEQ multiplex PCR, lists solely in-frame clones and lacks some. The sample has some 130,000 clones; 80% to 90% are singletons. Input material: peripheral blood. Receptor source: a woman aged 55-69 years with acute or convalescent COVID-19.

The V call is TRBV28, the J call TRBJ2-1, with 8 bases aligning to TRBD2. CDR1 and CDR2 from the germline V gene are MDHEN and SYDVKM. The J segment lost 2 bases and the V segment lost 5 bases, leaving 11 bases of the junction unmatched. This CDR3 has 17 amino acids. CDR3 in DNA: TGTGCCAGCAGTACCCCCGGGGGGGGGTCTACCTACAATGAGCAGTTCTTC. Translated: CASSTPGGGSTYNEQFF. Together with reference TRBV28 and TRBJ2-1, the CDR3 gives the full variable domain: DVKVTQSSRYLVKRTGEKVFLECVQDMDHENMFWYRQDPGLGLRLIYFSYDVKMKEKGDIPEGYSVSREKKERFSLILESASTNQTSMYLCASSTPGGGSTYNEQFFGPGTRLTVL.

The chain carries TRBV4-1 and TRBJ1-2; D remains ambiguous. The CDR3 length is 14 residues. Germline assignment: CDR1 MGHRA and CDR2 YSYEKL. Between the trimmed V and J ends, which lost 2 bases and 4 bases, there was a span of 11 bases. This CDR3 is CASSQSGQAYGYTF. The CDR3 nucleotides are TGCGCCAGCAGCCAATCCGGTCAAGCCTATGGCTACACCTTC.

CDR3 protein: CASSLVVGSLDEQFF. As DNA, the CDR3 is TGTGCCAGCAGCTTAGTGGTTGGGAGTTTGGATGAGCAGTTCTTC. V usage is TRBV7-8 and J usage is TRBJ2-1; tentatively, D is TRBD2 (5 bases). The CDR3 sequence is 15 residues long. V lost 1 base, J lost 8 bases, and 15 bases lay in between. CDR1 and CDR2 (germline): SGHVS, FQNEAQ.

CDR3: CASTLSTGFYGYTF. CDR3 nucleotides: TGTGCCAGTACCCTCTCGACAGGGTTTTATGGCTACACCTTC. The V and J genes are TRBV19 and TRBJ1-2; 7 bases are shared with TRBD1. Germline V gene sequence: CDR1 LNHDA, CDR2 SQIVND (reference sequence). Losses at the gene ends were 7 bases for V and 5 bases for J; bases not matched to a gene: 10. This CDR3 spans 14 amino acids.

CDR3 nucleotides: TGTGCCAGCAGTTTAATGCCACCGGGGACTAGCGGGAACTCTAAAGAGACCCAGTACTTC. Protein sequence: CASSLMPPGTSGNSKETQYF. The V gene is TRBV28, the J gene TRBJ2-5; 13 bases fit TRBD2. V lost 2 bases to trimming and J lost 3 bases; unmatched junction nucleotides: 15. CDR1 and CDR2 (germline): MDHEN, SYDVKM. CDR3 length: 20 residues. Full variable domain (remainder filled in from reference TRBV28 and TRBJ2-5): DVKVTQSSRYLVKRTGEKVFLECVQDMDHENMFWYRQDPGLGLRLIYFSYDVKMKEKGDIPEGYSVSREKKERFSLILESASTNQTSMYLCASSLMPPGTSGNSKETQYFGPGTRLLVL.

This clone occurred once. Other DNA sequences in the sample encode the same CDR3. The CDR3 DNA reads TGTGCCAGCAGCCCTAGCGGGAGAGGGGCCGGGGAGCTGTTTTTT. Its translation: CASSPSGRGAGELFF. The chain couples TRBV27 to TRBJ2-2, with 10 bases that match TRBD2. This CDR3 is built from 15 residues. Germline V gene lookup returns CDR1 MNHEY and CDR2 SMNVEV (reference sequence). The V segment lost 6 bases and the J segment 6 bases; nucleotides outside the gene matches: 7.

This chain joins TRBV19 and TRBJ1-1; no clear D gene. V was pared by 5 bases and J by 0 bases, with 10 bases between. CDR1 LNHDA and CDR2 SQIVND come from the germline V gene (reference sequence). The CDR3 length is 14 residues. The CDR3 bases are TGTGCCAGTAGTTCCTCCGGTATGAACACTGAAGCTTTCTTT. The encoded protein is CASSSSGMNTEAFF.

V gene TRBV13 combines with J gene TRBJ1-2; the D gene is possibly TRBD1 (5 bases). There are 16 residues in the CDR3. CDR1 and CDR2 from the germline V gene are PRHDT and FYEKMQ (reference sequence). V was clipped by 3 bases and J by 8 bases, with 22 bases between them. The CDR3 DNA reads as TGTGCCAGCAGCTTCCCCGGGAGGGGCCCTCCCATGGGCTACACCTTC. Amino acid sequence: CASSFPGRGPPMGYTF. The complete variable domain, with remaining parts taken from reference TRBV13 and TRBJ1-2, reads AAGVIQSPRHLIKEKRETATLKCYPIPRHDTVYWYQQGPGQDPQFLISFYEKMQSDKGSIPDRFSAQQFSDYHSELNMSSLELGDSALYFCASSFPGRGPPMGYTFGSGTRLTVV.

V and J are TRBV5-1 and TRBJ2-1; TRBD2 is a possible D gene (5 bases). The CDR3 consists of 16 residues. Looked up from germline, CDR1 is SGHRS and CDR2 is YFSETQ. V lost 0 bases and J 4 bases, leaving 14 bases between the germline ends. CDR3 DNA: TGCGCCAGCAGCTTGGGCCTAGAGAGCGGATACAATGAGCAGTTCTTC. Translated, it gives CASSLGLESGYNEQFF.

The V call is TRBV7-2, the J call TRBJ1-1; tentative D call: TRBD1 (5 bases). The germline CDR1 and CDR2 sequences are SGHTA and FQGNSA. This CDR3 region has 14 residues. The ends were cut back, 3 bases at V and 5 bases at J, with 13 bases in the middle. CDR3 bases: TGTGCCAGCAGCTTTCCGTTCCAGGGTACTGAAGCTTTCTTT. It codes for CASSFPFQGTEAFF. The variable domain in full, with the rest retrieved from reference TRBV7-2 and TRBJ1-1, is GAGVSQSPSNKVTEKGKDVELRCDPISGHTALYWYRQSLGQGLEFLIYFQGNSAPDKSGLPSDRFSAERTGGSVSTLTIQRTQQEDSAVYLCASSFPFQGTEAFFGQGTRLTVV.

J is TRBJ2-7 and V is TRBV6-5; TRBD1 matches at 7 bases. With 6 bases clipped from V and 2 bases from J, the junction kept 10 bases outside the gene matches. Germline CDR1 and CDR2: MNHEY and SVGAGI. The CDR3 runs 15 residues. The CDR3 DNA sequence: TGTGCCAGCAGCCTAACCCTGGGGACAGCCTACGAGCAGTACTTC. The encoded protein is CASSLTLGTAYEQYF.

The chain carries TRBV10-3 and TRBJ1-2; the D gene is possibly TRBD1 (6 bases). The CDR3 contains 14 residues. Trimming pared 7 bases from V and 4 bases from J, leaving 16 bases between. Germline loops: CDR1 ENHRY, CDR2 SYGVKD. CDR3 sequence reads: CAITVDSMIYGYTF. CDR3 DNA: TGTGCCATCACTGTGGACAGCATGATCTATGGCTACACCTTC.

The chain carries TRBV7-8 and TRBJ1-5; D ambiguous. The CDR3 loop spans 13 amino acids. CDR1 is SGHVS, CDR2 FQNEAQ, per germline. V was cut by 1 base and J by 9 bases, with 10 bases left in between. This chain's CDR3 is CASSLEQARPQHF. In nucleotides, the CDR3 is TGTGCCAGCAGCTTAGAGCAAGCTCGGCCCCAGCATTTT.

The genes are TRBV5-5 and TRBJ1-5; TRBD1 matches 7 bases. Germline V gene sequence: CDR1 SGHKS, CDR2 YYEKEE (reference sequence). Trimming removed 3 bases from V and 7 bases from J; junction bases left unmatched: 10. The CDR3 loop spans 15 amino acids. CDR3 protein: CASSWWDRLDQPQHF. CDR3 sequence (DNA): TGTGCCAGCAGCTGGTGGGACAGATTAGACCAGCCCCAGCATTTT.

The chain couples TRBV29-1 to TRBJ2-1, with 10 nucleotides matching TRBD1. The CDR3 covers 12 residues. Per the germline V gene, CDR1 is SQVTM and CDR2 is ANQGSEA. The V gene end was trimmed by 6 bases and the J gene end by 13 bases; junction bases not matched to a gene: 9. CDR3 DNA sequence: TGCAGCGTAGGGGACAGGGGCCAGTCACAGTTCTTC. Translation gives CSVGDRGQSQFF.

The chain uses TRBV30 and TRBJ2-7; TRBD1 agrees at 7 bases. CDR1 is GTSNPN and CDR2 is SVGIG in the germline V gene (reference sequence). The CDR3 spans 14 residues. J was trimmed by 6 bases and V by 7 bases; bases with no gene match: 15. This CDR3 reads CALTSTGATGEQYV. Here the CDR3 DNA reads TGTGCCTTGACTTCCACAGGGGCGACGGGCGAGCAGTACGTC.

This rearrangement joins TRBV10-2 to TRBJ1-1; D gene unclear. The CDR3 is made up of 12 amino acids. Germline V lookup: CDR1 WSHSY, CDR2 SAAADI. Deletions cut 6 bases from V and 0 bases from J, with 5 bases between. CDR3 in DNA: TGCGCCAGCAGACAGATGAACACTGAAGCTTTCTTT. It yields the protein CASRQMNTEAFF.

V and J are TRBV7-9 and TRBJ2-1, with D possibly being TRBD2 (6 bases). The CDR3 contains 15 residues. V was cut by 6 bases and J by 6 bases, with 18 bases left in between. CDR1 is SEHNR and CDR2 is FQNEAQ in the germline V gene (reference sequence). The DNA for the CDR3 is TGTGCCAGCAGGTCGGGACTCCTACTCCCCAATGAGCAGTTCTTC. Its translation is CASRSGLLLPNEQFF. Full variable domain (outside the CDR3, taken from reference TRBV7-9 and TRBJ2-1): DTGVSQNPRHKITKRGQNVTFRCDPISEHNRLYWYRQTLGQGPEFLTYFQNEAQLEKSRLLSDRFSAERPKGSFSTLEIQRTEQGDSAMYLCASRSGLLLPNEQFFGPGTRLTVL.

The chain carries TRBV13 and TRBJ2-1; D unresolved. The CDR3 has 18 residues. CDR1 and CDR2 from the germline V gene are PRHDT and FYEKMQ (reference sequence). Trimming stripped 2 bases from V and 1 base from J, with 18 bases between. In nucleotides, the CDR3 is TGTGCCAGCAGCTTAACGGTCACCCAAATTCGGTCCTACAATGAGCAGTTCTTC. Amino acid sequence: CASSLTVTQIRSYNEQFF.

V and J are TRBV2 and TRBJ2-1, with a weak D call TRBD2 (6 bases). CDR3 length: 13 residues. Germline CDR1 is SNHLY and CDR2 is FYNNEI. V lost 6 bases and J 4 bases, leaving 10 bases between the germline ends. The CDR3: CASSGRQYNEQFF. DNA for the CDR3: TGTGCCAGCAGCGGGAGACAGTACAATGAGCAGTTCTTC. Full variable domain (missing parts from reference TRBV2 and TRBJ2-1): EPEVTQTPSHQVTQMGQEVILRCVPISNHLYFYWYRQILGQKVEFLVSFYNNEISEKSEIFDDQFSVERPDGSNFTLKIRSTKLEDSAMYFCASSGRQYNEQFFGPGTRLTVL.

The rearrangement links TRBV7-2 to TRBJ1-5; TRBD1 might be the D (6 bases). V lost 5 bases, J lost 4 bases, and 15 bases lay in between. CDR3 length equals 15 residues. The germline V gene has CDR1 SGHTA and CDR2 FQGNSA. CDR3 nucleotide sequence: TGTGCCAGCAGCGCCTACGGACAGCTGAATCAGCCCCAGCATTTT. Residues: CASSAYGQLNQPQHF. Combining the CDR3 with reference TRBV7-2 and TRBJ1-5 gives the whole variable domain GAGVSQSPSNKVTEKGKDVELRCDPISGHTALYWYRQSLGQGLEFLIYFQGNSAPDKSGLPSDRFSAERTGGSVSTLTIQRTQQEDSAVYLCASSAYGQLNQPQHFGDGTRLSIL.